This TCR beta chain is drawn from a study of T cells in Graves' hyperthyroidism and ophthalmopathy. This clonotype was found many times. Germline CDR1 reads SGHRS; CDR2 reads YFSETQ. The germline V and J ends were trimmed by 4 bases and 7 bases, with 14 bases remaining between them. The CDR3 has 13 amino acids. Researchers amplified the TCR beta CDR3 regions from RNA transcripts. Using the HTBI primer set, a first-round RT-PCR was run on the TCR CDR3. TCRdb fed the multiplex PCR reads into MiXCR, producing one record per CDR3 protein. This sample has 350,000 to 400,000 distinct CDR3 sequences; approximately 17% occur once, and the top ten carry 40%.

The receptor was isolated from a man aged 18-30 years with Graves' ophthalmopathy. Sequencing was done on a sample of blood. The V call is TRBV5-1, the J call TRBJ2-5; D unclear. CDR3 residues: CASSPSSGWTQYF. The CDR3 region has the DNA TGCGCCAGCAGCCCCTCGTCAGGATGGACCCAGTACTTC. The full variable domain, its missing parts supplied by reference TRBV5-1 and TRBJ2-5, is KAGVTQTPRYLIKTRGQQVTLSCSPISGHRSVSWYQQTPGQGLQFLFEYFSETQRNKGNFPGRFSGRQFSNSRSEMNVSTLELGDSALYLCASSPSSGWTQYFGPGTRLLVL.